One sample yielded the 12 T cell receptor beta chains listed below, sequenced in a study of blood T cell repertoires in COVID-19. TCRdb's table, derived via immunoSEQ multiplex PCR, lists solely in-frame clones and lacks some. Of roughly 250,000 clones detected, around 81% appear once; the ten largest clones hold about 3.2%. The sequenced material came from peripheral blood. The receptors here all came from a woman aged 55-69 years with active or convalescent COVID-19.

Only one count was recorded for this clone. V and J are TRBV6-5 and TRBJ2-1; a possible D gene is TRBD2 (6 bases). From germline, CDR1 is MNHEY and CDR2 SVGAGI. The CDR3 sequence is 15 residues long. V was cut by 6 bases and J by 0 bases, with 12 bases left in between. CDR3 coding DNA: TGTGCCAGCAGCCAAGCGGGCAGCTCCTACAATGAGCAGTTCTTC. It encodes CASSQAGSSYNEQFF.

The J gene is TRBJ1-1, the V gene TRBV6-5; 9 nucleotides align to TRBD1. V was pared by 6 bases and J by 1 base, with 3 bases of the junction left unmatched. This CDR3 has 14 residues. Germline CDR1 reads MNHEY; CDR2 reads SVGAGI. CDR3 DNA: TGTGCCAGCAGGGGACAGGGAAAGAACACTGAAGCTTTCTTT. Its protein is CASRGQGKNTEAFF.

This clone was observed a single time. V is TRBV5-1 and J is TRBJ1-3, with a possible D match to TRBD1 (6 bases). The CDR3 has 14 amino acids. Germline V lookup: CDR1 SGHRS, CDR2 YFSETQ. V shed 1 base and J shed 4 bases, with 9 bases lying between them. Written as DNA, the CDR3 is TGCGCCAGCAGCTTGACAGGGCAAGGAAACACCATATATTTT. The encoded protein is CASSLTGQGNTIYF.

The rearrangement uses TRBV6-2 or TRBV6-3 and TRBJ2-2; D not resolved. V lost 4 bases to trimming and J lost 7 bases, with 16 bases between them. CDR1 and CDR2 from the germline V gene are MNHEY and SVGEGT. The CDR3 has 15 amino acids. Here the CDR3 DNA reads TGTGCCAGCAGTTCTCTCTCGTCCGGTGGCGGGGAGCTGTTTTTT. Protein product: CASSSLSSGGGELFF.

The chain has TRBV2 and TRBJ1-1, with 8 bases matching TRBD1. The junction had 16 bases not matched to a gene; V was cut back by 5 bases and J by 11 bases. Germline CDR1 and CDR2: SNHLY and FYNNEI. The length of the CDR3 is 15 residues. CDR3 sequence reads: CASSSTDRGTLGAFF. The CDR3 bases are TGTGCCAGCAGTAGCACAGACAGGGGAACTTTGGGGGCTTTCTTT.

The J gene is TRBJ1-5, the V gene TRBV4-3; D is ambiguous. CDR1 is LGHNA and CDR2 is YSLEER in the germline V gene. The CDR3 extends over 16 amino acids. Trimming stripped 0 bases from V and 3 bases from J, with 12 bases between. CDR3 protein: CASSQDRSAANQPQHF. The CDR3 DNA sequence: TGCGCCAGCAGCCAAGATCGTTCGGCGGCCAATCAGCCCCAGCATTTT.

The rearrangement joins TRBV9 to TRBJ1-4; D call uncertain. With 4 bases removed from V and 8 bases from J, the gap between germline ends came to 9 bases. In germline, CDR1 is SGDLS, CDR2 YYNGEE. The length of the CDR3 is 12 residues. CDR3 amino acids: CASSNREEKLFF. The CDR3 DNA reads TGTGCCAGCAGCAACCGGGAGGAAAAACTGTTTTTT.

The V gene is TRBV5-4, the J gene TRBJ2-5; 9 bases fit TRBD1. The CDR3 loop spans 16 amino acids. Germline trimming cut 4 bases from V and 3 bases from J; bases unmatched to any gene: 10. Germline-derived CDR1 and CDR2 are SGHNT and YYREEE (reference sequence). CDR3 sequence: CASSPTGGAGKETQYF. In DNA form, the CDR3 reads TGTGCCAGCAGCCCAACAGGGGGCGCCGGCAAAGAGACCCAGTACTTC.

The V and J genes are TRBV19 and TRBJ2-1; TRBD1 aligns across 12 bases. The V and J ends lost 3 bases and 6 bases, in that order; junction bases with no gene match: 6. CDR1 and CDR2 from the germline V gene are LNHDA and SQIVND (reference sequence). The CDR3 totals 16 residues. The CDR3 coding sequence is TGTGCCAGTAGTATTTCCGGGACAGGGGGCTCCAATGAGCAGTTCTTC. It specifies CASSISGTGGSNEQFF.

The chain combines TRBV14 with TRBJ1-4; D perhaps matches TRBD1 (5 bases). This CDR3 is 15 amino acids long. The germline gives CDR1 SGHDN, CDR2 FVKESK. Trimming stripped 6 bases from V and 0 bases from J, with 11 bases between. The CDR3 DNA sequence: TGTGCCAGCAGTAGGAGGGACGCAACTAATGAAAAACTGTTTTTT. Translated: CASSRRDATNEKLFF.

The CDR3 DNA is TGTGCCAGCTCACCGGACTCCGGAGGCTACACTGAAGCTTTCTTT. It yields the protein CASSPDSGGYTEAFF. The V call is TRBV18, the J call TRBJ1-1; D remains ambiguous. The V end was cut by 3 bases, the J end by 3 bases, with 14 bases between. CDR1 and CDR2 from the germline V gene are KGHSH and LQKENI. This CDR3 has 15 residues.

The J gene is TRBJ2-7, the V gene TRBV30, with 9 bases lining up with TRBD1. This CDR3 region has 13 residues. Germline V gene sequence: CDR1 GTSNPN, CDR2 SVGIG (reference sequence). V lost 3 bases to trimming and J lost 6 bases; unmatched junction nucleotides: 6. The CDR3 loop is CAWRVQGAGEQYF. Written as DNA, the CDR3 is TGTGCCTGGAGGGTACAGGGGGCAGGCGAGCAGTACTTC.